Shown below are 5 T cell receptor beta chains from a single sample sequenced in a study of CD8 T cells in Susac syndrome (dated by TCRdb to about 2019). Library preparation employed the immunoSEQ multiplex PCR assay. RNA was extracted using the RNeasy kit, and about 0.45 to 1 ug of the RNA was reverse transcribed with random hexamers. In TCRdb, the public reads were trimmed at Q25 with fastp and aligned with MiXCR, with productive beta chains retained. Rows are unified per CDR3 protein, each entry keeping the most common DNA and genes. For this sample the table gives 170,000 or so distinct CDR3 sequences, of which approximately 96% were detected only once. The top ten clones comprise around 0.15% of the sample. Specimen: CD8+ T cells from PBMCs. The receptors come from a human donor with multiple sclerosis.

This clonotype was picked up a small number of times. V gene TRBV27 combines with J gene TRBJ1-5, with 7 positions matching TRBD1. This CDR3 is 13 amino acids long. Per germline, CDR1 MNHEY and CDR2 SMNVEV (reference sequence). With 5 bases clipped from V and 5 bases from J, the junction kept 3 bases outside the gene matches. CDR3 in DNA: TGTGCCAGCAGTCACAGGGGCGATCAGCCCCAGCATTTT. Encoded protein: CASSHRGDQPQHF.

The V call is TRBV27, the J call TRBJ1-2, with 7 bases lining up with TRBD1. The CDR3 has 14 amino acids. With V trimmed by 5 bases and J by 2 bases, 5 bases remained unmatched. Germline loops: CDR1 MNHEY, CDR2 SMNVEV (reference sequence). CDR3 bases: TGTGCCAGCAGTAGACAGGGAGGCAACTATGGCTACACCTTC. This translates into CASSRQGGNYGYTF.

The V and J genes are TRBV4-2 and TRBJ2-1; 8 nucleotides match TRBD1. Germline V CDR1 and CDR2: LGHNA, YNFKEQ. This CDR3 contains 16 residues. J was trimmed by 5 bases and V by 0 bases; bases with no gene match: 6. The CDR3 nucleotides are TGTGCCAGCAGCCAAGAGAGGGGACAGGTGAACAATGAGCAGTTCTTC. Protein: CASSQERGQVNNEQFF.

V and J are TRBV9 and TRBJ2-7; D call uncertain. CDR1 is SGDLS and CDR2 is YYNGEE in the germline V gene. The CDR3 spans 15 residues. Trimming removed 0 bases at V and 0 bases at J, with 10 bases between. The CDR3 bases are TGTGCCAGCAGCGTAGATCTTACCTACTCCTACGAGCAGTACTTC. Translation: CASSVDLTYSYEQYF.

The V call is TRBV20-1, the J call TRBJ1-2, with D possibly TRBD1 on 5 matching bases. Trimming shortened V by 0 bases and J by 1 base, and 18 bases separated the two germline ends. Germline V gene data show CDR1 as DFQATT and CDR2 as SNEGSKA (reference sequence). The CDR3 has 17 residues. The CDR3 DNA reads TGCAGTGCTAGAGATATGAATTCAGGGAGCAATAACTATGGCTACACCTTC. It specifies CSARDMNSGSNNYGYTF.